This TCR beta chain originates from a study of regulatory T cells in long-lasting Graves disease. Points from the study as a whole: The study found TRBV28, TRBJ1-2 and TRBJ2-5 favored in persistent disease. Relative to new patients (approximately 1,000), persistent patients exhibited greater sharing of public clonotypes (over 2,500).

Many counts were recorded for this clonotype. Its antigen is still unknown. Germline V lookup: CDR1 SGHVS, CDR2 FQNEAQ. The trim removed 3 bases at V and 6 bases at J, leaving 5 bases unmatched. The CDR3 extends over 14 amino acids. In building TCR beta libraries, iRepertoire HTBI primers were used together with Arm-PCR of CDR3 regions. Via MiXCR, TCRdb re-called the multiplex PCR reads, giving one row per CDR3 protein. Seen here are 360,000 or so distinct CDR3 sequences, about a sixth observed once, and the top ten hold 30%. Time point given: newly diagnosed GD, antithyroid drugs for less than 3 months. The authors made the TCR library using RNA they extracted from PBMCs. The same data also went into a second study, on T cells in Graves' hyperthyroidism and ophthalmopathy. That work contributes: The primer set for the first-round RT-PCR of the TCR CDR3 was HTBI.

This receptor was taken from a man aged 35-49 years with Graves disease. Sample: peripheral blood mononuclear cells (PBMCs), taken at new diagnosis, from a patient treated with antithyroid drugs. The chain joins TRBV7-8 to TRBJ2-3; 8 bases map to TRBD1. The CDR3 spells CASSFTGGRDTQYF. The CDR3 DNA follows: TGTGCCAGCAGCTTCACAGGGGGGCGGGATACGCAGTATTTT.